The sample holds a few counts of the clone carrying this T cell receptor beta chain. The antigen remains undetermined. Central memory, naive, regulatory and stem cell-like memory CD4+ cells were sorted by CD45RO/CCR7/CD25/CD127/CD95/CD27. The authors obtained over 98% purity in all sorted populations. The source of the sample is a study of beta chain features in type 1 diabetes. The study, taken as a whole, reports: Moderately but significantly shorter TCRB CDR3s were found in Type 1 diabetes patients in all four CD4+ subsets. Across patients, naive, central memory and Treg TCRB repertoires exhibited apparently greater similarity than was observed across healthy donors.

Between the trimmed V and J ends, which lost 2 bases and 4 bases, there was a span of 15 bases. The CDR3 sequence is 15 residues long. Germline values: CDR1 SGDLS, CDR2 YYNGEE. cDNA synthesis used the whole RNA isolate, giving expressed TCRB sequences. Only in-frame clones appear in the TCRdb table, and some are missing; sequencing was by immunoSEQ multiplex PCR. Here the sample spans 500,000 to 650,000 clones, roughly 12% being singletons. The sample consisted of naive CD4+ T cells from blood. The sequence derives from a man aged 30-40 years with type 1 diabetes. The chain employs TRBV9 and TRBJ1-2, with D perhaps TRBD1 (6 bases). The CDR3 is CASSVSGAATYGYTF. The CDR3 DNA is TGTGCCAGCAGCGTTTCGGGGGCAGCCACCTATGGCTACACCTTC. Full variable domain (rest looked up from reference TRBV9 and TRBJ1-2): DSGVTQTPKHLITATGQRVTLRCSPRSGDLSVYWYQQSLDQGLQFLIQYYNGEERAKGNILERFSAQQFPDLHSELNLSSLELGDSALYFCASSVSGAATYGYTFGSGTRLTVV.